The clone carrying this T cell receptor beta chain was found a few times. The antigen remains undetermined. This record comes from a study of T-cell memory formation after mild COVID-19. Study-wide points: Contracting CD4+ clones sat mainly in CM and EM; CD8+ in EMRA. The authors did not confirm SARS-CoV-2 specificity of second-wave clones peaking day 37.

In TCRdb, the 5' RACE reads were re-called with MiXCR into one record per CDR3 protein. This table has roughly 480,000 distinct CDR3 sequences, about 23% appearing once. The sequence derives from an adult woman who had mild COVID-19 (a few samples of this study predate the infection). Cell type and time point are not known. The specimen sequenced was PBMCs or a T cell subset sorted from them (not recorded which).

The CDR3 loop is CASPERDKGNQPQHF. The CDR3 DNA reads as TGTGCCAGTCCAGAGCGGGATAAGGGCAATCAGCCCCAGCATTTT. The V and J genes are TRBV7-6 and TRBJ1-5; D unresolved. Looked up from germline, CDR1 is SGHVS and CDR2 is FNYEAQ. Between the trimmed V and J ends, which lost 9 bases and 2 bases, there was a span of 17 bases. This CDR3 contains 15 residues.